The rows below give T cell receptor beta chains drawn from one sample of a study of cytomegalovirus exposure and HLA in healthy donors. Only in-frame clones appear in the TCRdb table, and some are missing; sequencing was by immunoSEQ multiplex PCR. There are about 120,000 clones in the sample; around 70% occur only once, and 3.5% to 4.5% lies in the top ten. Material for sequencing was PBMCs. These receptors were collected from a man in his forties in good health and CMV-seropositive. Both conserved end residues are part of each CDR3. D genes are given only for firm matches. The size field is filled for only some rows; it gives once, few, many or a size class.

j_gene: TRBJ1-5; abundance: .; d_gene: .; v_gene: TRBV7-8; CDR3aa: CASSLSHSGSNQPQHF; CDR3nt: TGTGCCAGCAGCCTCTCGCACAGTGGCAGCAATCAGCCCCAGCATTTT
j_gene: TRBJ2-3; abundance: .; d_gene: .; v_gene: TRBV7-2; CDR3aa: CASNDRWEDTQYF; CDR3nt: TGTGCCAGCAACGACAGATGGGAAGATACGCAGTATTTT
j_gene: TRBJ2-7; abundance: few; d_gene: TRBD2; v_gene: TRBV5-7; CDR3aa: CASRGGTSGVSYEQYF; CDR3nt: TGTGCCAGCAGGGGCGGGACTAGTGGGGTCTCCTACGAGCAGTACTTC
j_gene: TRBJ2-3; abundance: .; d_gene: .; v_gene: TRBV4-3; CDR3aa: CASSQTPGDTQYF; CDR3nt: TGCGCCAGCAGCCAAACTCCGGGAGATACGCAGTATTTT
j_gene: TRBJ2-6; abundance: .; d_gene: TRBD1; v_gene: TRBV2; CDR3aa: CASSGDRDSGANVLTF; CDR3nt: TGTGCCAGCAGTGGGGACAGGGACTCTGGGGCCAACGTCCTGACTTTC
j_gene: TRBJ2-2; abundance: .; d_gene: TRBD2; v_gene: TRBV29-1; CDR3aa: CSVDELADLTGELFF; CDR3nt: TGCAGCGTTGATGAACTAGCGGATCTCACCGGGGAGCTGTTTTTT
j_gene: TRBJ2-7; abundance: .; d_gene: .; v_gene: TRBV7-3; CDR3aa: CASSRGSFPYEQYF; CDR3nt: TGTGCCAGCAGTCGGGGATCCTTCCCCTACGAGCAGTACTTC
j_gene: TRBJ2-7; abundance: .; d_gene: .; v_gene: TRBV9; CDR3aa: CASSVEDSHSYEQYF; CDR3nt: TGTGCCAGCAGCGTAGAGGACAGTCATTCCTACGAGCAGTACTTC
j_gene: TRBJ2-4; abundance: once; d_gene: TRBD2; v_gene: TRBV5-1; CDR3aa: CASSLDPGGLSNIQYF; CDR3nt: TGCGCCAGCAGCTTGGATCCGGGGGGGCTGTCGAACATTCAGTACTTC
j_gene: TRBJ1-1; abundance: .; d_gene: .; v_gene: TRBV6-5; CDR3aa: CASSYQMATEAFF; CDR3nt: TGTGCCAGCAGTTACCAAATGGCCACTGAAGCTTTCTTT
j_gene: TRBJ2-3; abundance: .; d_gene: .; v_gene: TRBV19; CDR3aa: CASSYTVTDTQYF; CDR3nt: TGTGCCAGTAGTTACACAGTCACAGATACGCAGTATTTT
j_gene: TRBJ2-6; abundance: .; d_gene: .; v_gene: TRBV10-3; CDR3aa: CATIDSGANVLTF; CDR3nt: TGTGCCACCATAGACTCTGGGGCCAACGTCCTGACTTTC
j_gene: TRBJ1-4; abundance: .; d_gene: TRBD1; v_gene: TRBV6-5; CDR3aa: CASRQGTNLEKLFF; CDR3nt: TGTGCCAGCCGACAGGGGACGAATCTTGAAAAACTGTTTTTT
j_gene: TRBJ2-2; abundance: .; d_gene: .; v_gene: TRBV11-2; CDR3aa: CASSLAGLAGELFF; CDR3nt: TGTGCCAGCAGCTTAGCGGGTCTAGCCGGGGAGCTGTTTTTT
j_gene: TRBJ1-6; abundance: .; d_gene: .; v_gene: TRBV2; CDR3aa: CASSETGLGGNSPLHF; CDR3nt: TGTGCCAGCAGTGAAACGGGTCTCGGGGGGAATTCACCCCTCCACTTT
j_gene: TRBJ2-7; abundance: .; d_gene: TRBD2; v_gene: TRBV6-5; CDR3aa: CASSYIRREGNEQYF; CDR3nt: TGTGCCAGCAGTTATATTAGGCGGGAGGGCAACGAGCAGTACTTC
j_gene: TRBJ2-3; abundance: .; d_gene: TRBD1; v_gene: TRBV5-1; CDR3aa: CASSFPGQGGTDTQYF; CDR3nt: TGCGCCAGCAGCTTTCCGGGACAGGGTGGCACAGATACGCAGTATTTT
j_gene: TRBJ1-2; abundance: .; d_gene: TRBD1; v_gene: TRBV10-1; CDR3aa: CASTPGTGGTYGYTF; CDR3nt: TGCGCCAGCACCCCCGGGACAGGGGGTACCTATGGCTACACCTTC
j_gene: TRBJ1-5; abundance: .; d_gene: TRBD1; v_gene: TRBV19; CDR3aa: CASRRGQGDQPQHF; CDR3nt: TGTGCCAGTAGAAGGGGACAGGGCGATCAGCCCCAGCATTTT
j_gene: TRBJ1-1; abundance: .; d_gene: TRBD1; v_gene: TRBV6-5; CDR3aa: CASSPTGRKNTEAFF; CDR3nt: TGTGCCAGCAGTCCGACAGGGCGAAAAAACACTGAAGCTTTCTTT
j_gene: TRBJ2-1; abundance: .; d_gene: TRBD2; v_gene: TRBV30; CDR3aa: CAWERGTYNEQFF; CDR3nt: TGTGCCTGGGAGCGGGGCACCTACAATGAGCAGTTCTTC
j_gene: TRBJ1-3; abundance: .; d_gene: .; v_gene: TRBV2; CDR3aa: CASSWTEQTSGNTIYF; CDR3nt: TGTGCCAGCAGTTGGACAGAGCAAACCTCTGGAAACACCATATATTTT
j_gene: TRBJ2-4; abundance: .; d_gene: TRBD2; v_gene: TRBV5-1; CDR3aa: CASSLTSGSGGIQYF; CDR3nt: TGCGCCAGCAGCTTGACTAGCGGGAGTGGGGGCATTCAGTACTTC
j_gene: TRBJ2-2; abundance: .; d_gene: TRBD2; v_gene: TRBV5-8; CDR3aa: CASSFLAGGRANTGELFF; CDR3nt: TGTGCCAGCAGCTTTCTAGCGGGAGGACGAGCGAACACCGGGGAGCTGTTTTTT
j_gene: TRBJ1-2; abundance: .; d_gene: TRBD1; v_gene: TRBV28; CDR3aa: CATTRTGSNYGYTF; CDR3nt: TGTGCCACCACTAGGACAGGATCGAACTATGGCTACACCTTC
j_gene: TRBJ1-2; abundance: .; d_gene: .; v_gene: TRBV19; CDR3aa: CASRGTGQTYGYTF; CDR3nt: TGTGCCAGTAGGGGAACAGGACAGACCTATGGCTACACCTTC
j_gene: TRBJ2-7; abundance: .; d_gene: TRBD1; v_gene: TRBV19; CDR3aa: CASSRRQGSIYEQYF; CDR3nt: TGTGCCAGTAGTCGGAGACAGGGGAGTATATACGAGCAGTACTTC
j_gene: TRBJ2-7; abundance: few; d_gene: TRBD2; v_gene: TRBV19; CDR3aa: CASSQTGTSGIYEQYF; CDR3nt: TGTGCCAGTAGCCAAACTGGGACTAGCGGGATCTACGAGCAGTACTTC
j_gene: TRBJ2-7; abundance: few; d_gene: .; v_gene: TRBV25-1; CDR3aa: CASKAVGRTEQYF; CDR3nt: TGTGCCAGCAAGGCTGTGGGTAGGACAGAGCAGTACTTC
j_gene: TRBJ1-1; abundance: .; d_gene: .; v_gene: TRBV5-1; CDR3aa: CASSVYRASRAETFF; CDR3nt: TGCGCCAGCAGCGTATACAGGGCGAGCAGGGCTGAAACTTTCTTT
j_gene: TRBJ2-1; abundance: .; d_gene: .; v_gene: TRBV9; CDR3aa: CASSVGTNSYNEQFF; CDR3nt: TGTGCCAGCAGCGTCGGGACAAACTCCTACAATGAGCAGTTCTTC
j_gene: TRBJ2-7; abundance: .; d_gene: .; v_gene: TRBV5-8; CDR3aa: CASSFAAGISYEQYF; CDR3nt: TGTGCCAGCAGCTTTGCTGCAGGGATCTCCTACGAGCAGTACTTC
j_gene: TRBJ2-1; abundance: once; d_gene: .; v_gene: TRBV7-8; CDR3aa: CASSYGLPNEQFF; CDR3nt: TGTGCCAGCAGCTATGGACTACCCAATGAGCAGTTCTTC
j_gene: TRBJ1-4; abundance: few; d_gene: TRBD1; v_gene: TRBV25-1; CDR3aa: CASSLTGDTGANEKLFF; CDR3nt: TGTGCCAGCAGCCTGACAGGGGACACGGGGGCTAATGAAAAACTGTTTTTT
j_gene: TRBJ2-3; abundance: .; d_gene: .; v_gene: TRBV5-1; CDR3aa: CASSLEGADSPVTDTQYF; CDR3nt: TGCGCCAGCAGCTTGGAGGGCGCGGACTCCCCCGTCACAGATACGCAGTATTTT
j_gene: TRBJ2-1; abundance: .; d_gene: TRBD1; v_gene: TRBV7-2; CDR3aa: CASSNRDRVYNEQFF; CDR3nt: TGTGCCAGCAGCAACCGGGACAGGGTCTACAATGAGCAGTTCTTC
j_gene: TRBJ2-5; abundance: .; d_gene: .; v_gene: TRBV7-8; CDR3aa: CASSALWFQETQYF; CDR3nt: TGTGCCAGCAGCGCACTTTGGTTCCAAGAGACCCAGTACTTC
j_gene: TRBJ2-5; abundance: once; d_gene: TRBD1; v_gene: TRBV7-9; CDR3aa: CASSLRDRDQETQYF; CDR3nt: TGTGCCAGCAGCCTCCGGGACAGGGACCAAGAGACCCAGTACTTC
j_gene: TRBJ1-1; abundance: once; d_gene: TRBD1; v_gene: TRBV7-6; CDR3aa: CASSVGQSIAEAFF; CDR3nt: TGTGCCAGCAGCGTGGGACAGTCGATTGCTGAAGCTTTCTTT
j_gene: TRBJ2-1; abundance: .; d_gene: TRBD1; v_gene: TRBV5-1; CDR3aa: CASSSSPTGTGNEQFF; CDR3nt: TGCGCCAGCAGCTCCTCCCCGACAGGGACGGGCAATGAGCAGTTCTTC
j_gene: TRBJ2-1; abundance: .; d_gene: .; v_gene: TRBV5-1; CDR3aa: CASSLDRYNEQFF; CDR3nt: TGCGCCAGCAGCTTGGACCGGTACAATGAGCAGTTCTTC
j_gene: TRBJ2-1; abundance: .; d_gene: .; v_gene: TRBV9; CDR3aa: CASSVGLPTDEQFF; CDR3nt: TGTGCCAGCAGCGTAGGACTCCCCACCGATGAGCAGTTCTTC
j_gene: TRBJ1-1; abundance: .; d_gene: .; v_gene: TRBV10-3; CDR3aa: CAISGGPLGENTEAFF; CDR3nt: TGTGCCATCAGTGGAGGTCCGTTAGGGGAGAACACTGAAGCTTTCTTT
j_gene: TRBJ1-5; abundance: few; d_gene: .; v_gene: TRBV2; CDR3aa: CASSAMAGGQPQHF; CDR3nt: TGTGCCAGCAGCGCTATGGCGGGTGGACAGCCCCAGCATTTT
j_gene: TRBJ1-4; abundance: .; d_gene: TRBD1; v_gene: TRBV30; CDR3aa: CAWGGQEVDEKLFF; CDR3nt: TGTGCCTGGGGGGGACAGGAGGTGGATGAAAAACTGTTTTTT
j_gene: TRBJ2-4; abundance: .; d_gene: TRBD1; v_gene: TRBV15; CDR3aa: CATSRDPFAGGQNIQYF; CDR3nt: TGTGCCACCAGCAGAGATCCATTTGCAGGGGGTCAAAACATTCAGTACTTC
j_gene: TRBJ2-1; abundance: .; d_gene: TRBD2; v_gene: TRBV5-1; CDR3aa: CASTYGTSLNEQFF; CDR3nt: TGCGCCAGCACCTATGGGACTAGCCTCAATGAGCAGTTCTTC
j_gene: TRBJ2-5; abundance: large; d_gene: TRBD2; v_gene: TRBV5-1; CDR3aa: CASSSTSSGPQETQYF; CDR3nt: TGCGCCAGCAGCTCTACCTCTAGCGGGCCCCAAGAGACCCAGTACTTC
j_gene: TRBJ2-4; abundance: .; d_gene: .; v_gene: TRBV4-1; CDR3aa: CASSQDRGNIQYF; CDR3nt: TGCGCCAGCAGCCAAGATAGAGGAAACATTCAGTACTTC
j_gene: TRBJ2-3; abundance: .; d_gene: .; v_gene: TRBV6-6; CDR3aa: CASSLTPNLDTQYF; CDR3nt: TGTGCCAGCAGTCTCACTCCCAATCTAGATACGCAGTATTTT
j_gene: TRBJ2-2; abundance: .; d_gene: TRBD2; v_gene: TRBV28; CDR3aa: CASSLPPRLAEGYTGELFF; CDR3nt: TGTGCCAGCAGTTTACCCCCCCGGCTAGCGGAGGGGTACACCGGGGAGCTGTTTTTT
j_gene: TRBJ1-1; abundance: few; d_gene: TRBD1; v_gene: TRBV19; CDR3aa: CASSIGTGGEAFF; CDR3nt: TGTGCCAGTAGTATCGGGACAGGGGGGGAAGCTTTCTTT
j_gene: TRBJ2-3; abundance: .; d_gene: .; v_gene: TRBV5-6; CDR3aa: CASSPDVGTDTQYF; CDR3nt: TGTGCCAGCAGCCCAGATGTGGGCACAGATACGCAGTATTTT
j_gene: TRBJ1-5; abundance: few; d_gene: .; v_gene: TRBV7-9; CDR3aa: CASSEGRSREPQHF; CDR3nt: TGTGCCAGCAGCGAGGGGAGGAGTAGAGAGCCCCAGCATTTT
j_gene: TRBJ1-3; abundance: .; d_gene: TRBD1; v_gene: TRBV19; CDR3aa: CASSITRQGKAGNTIYF; CDR3nt: TGTGCCAGTAGTATAACCCGACAGGGAAAGGCTGGAAACACCATATATTTT
j_gene: TRBJ2-1; abundance: .; d_gene: .; v_gene: TRBV5-1; CDR3aa: CASSLTGNTYNEQFF; CDR3nt: TGCGCCAGCAGCTTGACAGGCAATACTTACAATGAGCAGTTCTTC
j_gene: TRBJ2-7; abundance: .; d_gene: .; v_gene: TRBV5-6; CDR3aa: CASSGGSHYEQYF; CDR3nt: TGTGCCAGCAGCGGGGGGAGCCACTACGAGCAGTACTTC
j_gene: TRBJ2-7; abundance: .; d_gene: TRBD2; v_gene: TRBV19; CDR3aa: CASGTSGYEQYF; CDR3nt: TGTGCCAGCGGGACTAGCGGCTACGAGCAGTACTTC